The rows below give T cell receptor beta chains drawn from one sample of a study of T cell changes during pregnancy in multiple sclerosis. TCRdb keeps only in-frame clones here, not all; method: immunoSEQ multiplex PCR. The sample lists 55,000 to 70,000 clones, nearly 95% occurring once. The sequencing used CD4+ T cells from peripheral blood mononuclear cells, collected after pregnancy. These receptors were taken from a female donor with multiple sclerosis, enrolled in a pregnancy study. CDR3s include the opening cysteine and the closing phenylalanine or tryptophan. The D gene is left open where the match is weak. Only some rows state a clone size, as once, few, many or a class for expanded clones.

v_gene	d_gene	abundance	j_gene	CDR3nt	CDR3aa
TRBV7-6	.	.	TRBJ2-7	TGTGCCAGCAGCTTAGAGCAGGGCGGGGTCTCCTACGAGCAGTACTTC	CASSLEQGGVSYEQYF
TRBV19	.	.	TRBJ1-1	TGTGCCAGTGTCCAAGTGGCTCGAGGAGGTAAGAACACTGAAGCTTTCTTT	CASVQVARGGKNTEAFF
TRBV6-1	.	.	TRBJ2-7	TGTGCCAGCAGTGGACAGCCCTACGAGCAGTACTTC	CASSGQPYEQYF
TRBV5-1	.	.	TRBJ2-7	TGCGCCAGCAGCTTGCTTGGGGGGAAGACCGAGCAGTACTTC	CASSLLGGKTEQYF
TRBV12-2	.	.	TRBJ1-2	TGTGCAAGTCGCTTAGGCTCTCTCGACAGGGGTCAACTCTATGGCTACACCTTC	CASRLGSLDRGQLYGYTF
TRBV19	TRBD1	once	TRBJ2-7	TGTGCCAGTTCACCGGGACAGGGGGCTGATGAGCAGTACTTC	CASSPGQGADEQYF
TRBV5-1	TRBD1	once	TRBJ2-2	TGCGCCAGCAGCTTACAGGGGCCGCTGTTTTTT	CASSLQGPLFF
TRBV28	TRBD1	.	TRBJ2-3	TGTGCCAGCAGTTACAGGGGGAATACGCAGTATTTT	CASSYRGNTQYF
TRBV10-3	.	.	TRBJ2-1	TGTGCCATCAGTGAGACAAGCGGACCCTATTTCTACAATGAGCAGTTCTTC	CAISETSGPYFYNEQFF
TRBV9	.	.	TRBJ1-4	TGTGCCAGCAGCGCAAGGGGCTCAACTAATGAAAAACTGTTTTTT	CASSARGSTNEKLFF
TRBV7-8	TRBD2	.	TRBJ2-5	TGTGCCAGCAGCTTAGTACTCGCCGCGGGGGGGACCCAGTACTTC	CASSLVLAAGGTQYF
TRBV10-2	.	.	TRBJ1-2	TGCGCCAGCAGTGACAGGGAATACCCCACCTATGGCTACACCTTC	CASSDREYPTYGYTF
TRBV7-3	.	.	TRBJ1-6	TGTGCCAGCAGCTTCAACAGAGATTCACCCCTCCACTTT	CASSFNRDSPLHF
TRBV19	.	.	TRBJ2-7	TGTGCCAGTAGTATAAGGGGGGACAGCTCCTACGAGCAGTACTTC	CASSIRGDSSYEQYF
TRBV7-6	TRBD2	.	TRBJ2-5	TGTGCCAGCAGCGGCGATGCCAGGGCCGGCGGGGGGACCCAGTACTTC	CASSGDARAGGGTQYF
TRBV11-2	TRBD2	.	TRBJ2-1	TGTGCCAGCAGCCCAGGGAGGGGAGTGGGTAATGAGCAGTTCTTC	CASSPGRGVGNEQFF
TRBV19	.	.	TRBJ1-2	TGTGCCAGGCCCGGGACATCTTCCTTAGCTAACTATGGCTACACCTTC	CARPGTSSLANYGYTF
TRBV30	TRBD1	.	TRBJ2-7	TGTGCCTGGGGGGGACCGGGACAGGCTTCCTACGAGCAGTACTTC	CAWGGPGQASYEQYF
TRBV5-5	TRBD1	.	TRBJ2-3	TGTGCCAGCAGCTTGGCCGGGACAGGGGGCTCGGATACGCAGTATTTT	CASSLAGTGGSDTQYF
TRBV19	TRBD2	.	TRBJ2-1	TGTGCCAGTAGTATAGCTCTATTCCTAGCGGGGGGCTACAATGAGCAGTTCTTC	CASSIALFLAGGYNEQFF
TRBV19	.	.	TRBJ2-7	TGTGCCAGTAGTCCAACGCCAGGTGGTCACGAGCAGTACTTC	CASSPTPGGHEQYF
TRBV7-2	TRBD2	.	TRBJ2-3	TGTGCCAGCAGCCAAGCGGGGGGGCCCGCAGATACGCAGTATTTT	CASSQAGGPADTQYF